Sequencing of this T cell receptor beta chain was carried out in a study of blood T cell repertoires in COVID-19. For the study at large: From the United States, Italy and Spain came samples of acute and convalescent COVID-19. T cells, B-cell-depleted T cells, or PBMCs provided the cDNA or gDNA that served as material.

The V and J ends lost 4 bases and 3 bases, in that order; junction bases with no gene match: 7. This CDR3 has 15 amino acids. Per the germline V gene, CDR1 is SEHNR and CDR2 is FQNEAQ (reference sequence). Original handling: Estimation of nucleated cell counts was performed using reference gene primer amplification. Assay: immunoSEQ multiplex PCR; the TCRdb copy retains only in-frame clones and omits some. V and J calls and clone size are as listed in that table; D and trimming were resolved from the DNA. The sample carries about 190,000 clones, roughly nine tenths recorded once. The sequencing sample was made of peripheral blood. The sequence derives from a man aged 25-45 years with acute or convalescent COVID-19. The chain links TRBV7-9 to TRBJ1-1, with 8 bases that match TRBD1. DNA for the CDR3: TGTGCCAGCAGCTCGGGACAGGTGGGGGACACTGAAGCTTTCTTT. Translation: CASSSGQVGDTEAFF.